The 32 T cell receptor beta chains reported below all come from one sample, sequenced in a study of blood T cell repertoires in COVID-19. Method: immunoSEQ multiplex PCR; TCRdb's copy keeps in-frame clones and lacks some. The table lists hundreds of thousands of clones, 84% of them singletons. The sample comprised peripheral blood. All receptors derive from an elderly woman with active or convalescent COVID-19.

The CDR3 is CSASPDNNYGYTF. The CDR3 DNA follows: TGCAGTGCTAGTCCAGACAATAACTATGGCTACACCTTC. The V and J genes are TRBV20-1 and TRBJ1-2; no clear D gene. CDR1 DFQATT and CDR2 SNEGSKA come from the germline V gene (reference sequence). Trimming removed 3 bases at V and 1 base at J, with 9 bases between. The length of the CDR3 is 13 residues.

This chain connects TRBV7-2 to TRBJ2-3; the match to TRBD1 covers 7 bases. The CDR3 contains 14 residues. CDR1 SGHTA and CDR2 FQGNSA come from the germline V gene. V lost 5 bases and J lost 4; bases outside the gene matches: 6. In DNA, the CDR3 is TGTGCCAGCAGCAAGGCAGGGGGATCAGATACGCAGTATTTT. It specifies CASSKAGGSDTQYF.

This rearrangement joins TRBV5-1 to TRBJ2-3; D gene unclear. The CDR3 covers 15 residues. The germline gives CDR1 SGHRS, CDR2 YFSETQ. The V end lost 2 bases, the J end lost 0 bases, and 10 bases lay between the germline ends. The CDR3 loop reads CASSLRVVSTDTQYF. The CDR3 coding sequence is TGCGCCAGCAGCTTACGGGTCGTAAGCACAGATACGCAGTATTTT. The whole variable domain, remainder taken from reference TRBV5-1 and TRBJ2-3, is KAGVTQTPRYLIKTRGQQVTLSCSPISGHRSVSWYQQTPGQGLQFLFEYFSETQRNKGNFPGRFSGRQFSNSRSEMNVSTLELGDSALYLCASSLRVVSTDTQYFGPGTRLTVL.

J is TRBJ2-7 and V is TRBV7-8, with TRBD1 matching over 9 bases. V lost 4 bases to trimming and J lost 2 bases; unmatched junction nucleotides: 3. The CDR3 runs 14 residues. Germline V gives CDR1 SGHVS, CDR2 FQNEAQ. DNA for the CDR3: TGTGCCAGCAGCTCGCGGACAGGGGCCTACGAGCAGTACTTC. This gives the protein CASSSRTGAYEQYF.

The chain couples TRBV6-1 to TRBJ2-7; TRBD1 is a possible D gene (5 bases). Trimming took off 0 bases at V and 1 base at J, with 13 bases between the two ends. CDR3 length equals 16 residues. Germline V CDR1 and CDR2: MNHNS, SASEGT. The CDR3 sequence is CASSEALRGSSYEQYF. DNA for the CDR3: TGTGCCAGCAGTGAAGCGCTTAGGGGTAGTTCCTACGAGCAGTACTTC.

The chain recombines TRBV5-1 with TRBJ1-2; TRBD1 is a possible D gene (5 bases). CDR3 length: 14 amino acids. The germline V gene has CDR1 SGHRS and CDR2 YFSETQ. Trimming took off 0 bases at V and 3 bases at J, with 9 bases between the two ends. CDR3 in DNA: TGCGCCAGCAGCTTGGGCCAGACAGACTATGGCTACACCTTC. Protein: CASSLGQTDYGYTF.

J is TRBJ2-3 and V is TRBV6-5, with 12 positions matching TRBD2. V trimming: 4 bases; J trimming: 4 bases; junction bases outside the gene matches: 3. The V gene's germline CDR1 is MNHEY and CDR2 SVGAGI. This CDR3 spans 15 amino acids. CDR3 region: CASSLTSGSPDTQYF. The CDR3 bases are TGTGCCAGCAGTTTGACTAGCGGGAGTCCAGATACGCAGTATTTT.

The chain joins TRBV11-3 to TRBJ2-2, with 7 bases aligning to TRBD2. Germline CDR1 is SGHNT and CDR2 is YENEEA. This CDR3 has 17 amino acids. With 2 bases clipped from V and 0 bases from J, the junction kept 6 bases outside the gene matches. The CDR3 DNA is TGTGCCAGCAGCTTATCTAGCGGCCACGCGAACACCGGGGAGCTGTTTTTT. The encoded protein is CASSLSSGHANTGELFF.

The CDR3 reads CASSSRGGNYEQYF. In nucleotides, the CDR3 is TGTGCCAGCAGCTCGAGGGGGGGGAACTACGAGCAGTACTTC. The chain uses TRBV7-2 and TRBJ2-7; D is perhaps TRBD2 (7 bases). The CDR3 consists of 14 residues. Deletions cut 4 bases from V and 3 bases from J, with 13 bases between. Germline assignment: CDR1 SGHTA and CDR2 FQGNSA.

The V and J genes are TRBV19 and TRBJ1-1, with D uncertain. V shed 3 bases and J shed 0 bases, with 5 bases lying between them. CDR3 length equals 13 residues. The germline V gene has CDR1 LNHDA and CDR2 SQIVND (reference sequence). The CDR3 DNA sequence: TGTGCCAGTAGTATTCCTGTGAACACTGAAGCTTTCTTT. Its translation is CASSIPVNTEAFF.

The V call is TRBV6-5, the J call TRBJ1-2; the D is unclear. The CDR3 is 13 residues long. V dropped 5 bases and J dropped 0 bases, with 7 bases sitting between them. Germline CDR1 and CDR2: MNHEY and SVGAGI. CDR3 bases: TGTGCCAGCAGTCTCGGGACTAACTATGGCTACACCTTC. This sequence encodes CASSLGTNYGYTF.

The rearrangement uses TRBV7-2 and TRBJ2-7; 10 bases map to TRBD2. The germline V gene has CDR1 SGHTA and CDR2 FQGNSA. The CDR3 has 16 amino acids. The V gene end was trimmed by 1 base and the J gene end by 5 bases; junction bases not matched to a gene: 8. In DNA form, the CDR3 reads TGTGCCAGCAGCTTAGGTCCTAGCGGGGGAGGGGACGAGCAGTACTTC. Its translation: CASSLGPSGGGDEQYF.

V usage is TRBV7-9 and J usage is TRBJ2-7; D is undetermined. CDR3 length equals 14 residues. V lost 0 bases to trimming and J lost 4 bases, with 10 bases between them. Germline CDR1 is SEHNR and CDR2 is FQNEAQ (reference sequence). CDR3 sequence reads: CASSLARVNYEQYF. The CDR3 DNA reads TGTGCCAGCAGCTTAGCCCGAGTTAATTACGAGCAGTACTTC.

The chain uses TRBV19 and TRBJ1-4, with 10 nucleotides matching TRBD1. V shed 6 bases, J shed 8 bases, and the junction held 9 bases outside the gene matches. This CDR3 has 15 residues. Germline V gene sequence: CDR1 LNHDA, CDR2 SQIVND (reference sequence). The CDR3 loop reads CASSPPGDRGEKLFF. DNA of the CDR3: TGTGCCAGTAGCCCCCCGGGGGACAGGGGCGAAAAACTGTTTTTT.

The chain is built from TRBV3-1 (or the pseudogene TRBV3-2) and TRBJ2-1; 7 nucleotides agree with TRBD2. CDR1 and CDR2 from the germline V gene are LGHDT and YNNKEL (reference sequence). The CDR3 runs 15 residues. V was clipped by 0 bases and J by 6 bases; unmatched bases: 5. The CDR3 here is CASSQDWDYLNEQFF. CDR3 nucleotides: TGTGCCAGCAGCCAAGATTGGGACTACCTCAATGAGCAGTTCTTC.

The genes are TRBV5-1 and TRBJ2-1; weak D call: TRBD2 (7 bases). Germline values: CDR1 SGHRS, CDR2 YFSETQ. The CDR3 is 14 residues long. V lost 7 bases and J lost 0, with 11 bases in between. DNA for the CDR3: TGCGCCAGCTCGGGGGGCGACTCCTACAATGAGCAGTTCTTC. Protein: CASSGGDSYNEQFF. The whole variable domain, filled in from reference TRBV5-1 and TRBJ2-1, reads KAGVTQTPRYLIKTRGQQVTLSCSPISGHRSVSWYQQTPGQGLQFLFEYFSETQRNKGNFPGRFSGRQFSNSRSEMNVSTLELGDSALYLCASSGGDSYNEQFFGPGTRLTVL.

For the CDR3, the DNA is TGTGCCAGCAGTCGTGGGGGAGGGAGTGTTGTCTACGAGCAGTACTTC. Encoded protein: CASSRGGGSVVYEQYF. The rearrangement joins TRBV3-1 (or the pseudogene TRBV3-2) to TRBJ2-7, with 7 bases aligning to TRBD2. The germline gives CDR1 LGHDT, CDR2 YNNKEL (reference sequence). CDR3 size: 16 residues. Trimming at V came to 6 bases and at J to 3 bases, leaving 14 bases not matched to a gene.

The V gene is TRBV9, the J gene TRBJ2-3, with 13 positions matching TRBD2. Germline lookup yields CDR1 SGDLS and CDR2 YYNGEE. J was trimmed by 5 bases and V by 0 bases; bases with no gene match: 12. The CDR3 covers 19 residues. In nucleotides, the CDR3 is TGTGCCAGCAGCGTAGATGGAACTAGCGGGGGGGCATACGTAGATACGCAGTATTTT. The encoded protein is CASSVDGTSGGAYVDTQYF. The entire variable domain, with the rest obtained from reference TRBV9 and TRBJ2-3, is as follows: DSGVTQTPKHLITATGQRVTLRCSPRSGDLSVYWYQQSLDQGLQFLIQYYNGEERAKGNILERFSAQQFPDLHSELNLSSLELGDSALYFCASSVDGTSGGAYVDTQYFGPGTRLTVL.

This clone occurred once. V usage is TRBV5-4 and J usage is TRBJ2-2; TRBD1 matches at 8 bases. J was trimmed by 0 bases and V by 5 bases; bases with no gene match: 6. CDR3 length: 16 amino acids. Per germline, CDR1 SGHNT and CDR2 YYREEE (reference sequence). The CDR3 DNA sequence: TGTGCCAGCAGGGGTGGACAGGGCGCGAACACCGGGGAGCTGTTTTTT. Protein product: CASRGGQGANTGELFF.

This rearrangement joins TRBV28 to TRBJ2-7; possibly TRBD2 for D (6 bases). V lost 10 bases and J lost 2, with 12 bases in between. Germline values: CDR1 MDHEN, CDR2 SYDVKM. CDR3 length: 12 residues. This chain's CDR3 is CATSSAAYEQYF. The CDR3 DNA reads TGTGCCACTTCTAGCGCAGCCTACGAGCAGTACTTC.

This clone was counted between two and nine times. The CDR3 coding sequence is TGTGCCAGCAGCTCAGGGGTGGGGGTTTACAATGAGCAGTTCTTC. Translation gives CASSSGVGVYNEQFF. This chain links TRBV7-2 with TRBJ2-1, with D possibly TRBD1 on 6 matching bases. The CDR3 consists of 15 residues. CDR1 and CDR2 from the germline V gene are SGHTA and FQGNSA. V lost 4 bases and J lost 4, with 14 bases in between. The full variable domain, its missing parts supplied by reference TRBV7-2 and TRBJ2-1, is GAGVSQSPSNKVTEKGKDVELRCDPISGHTALYWYRQSLGQGLEFLIYFQGNSAPDKSGLPSDRFSAERTGGSVSTLTIQRTQQEDSAVYLCASSSGVGVYNEQFFGPGTRLTVL.

The rearrangement uses TRBV5-5 and TRBJ2-3; 9 bases align to TRBD2. The V gene end was trimmed by 4 bases and the J gene end by 0 bases; junction bases not matched to a gene: 3. CDR1 is SGHKS and CDR2 is YYEKEE in the germline V gene (reference sequence). This CDR3 has 15 residues. The CDR3 sequence is CASSPSGTSTDTQYF. The CDR3 region has the DNA TGTGCCAGCAGCCCTAGCGGGACTAGCACAGATACGCAGTATTTT.

This chain connects TRBV5-1 to TRBJ1-2, with D possibly TRBD1 on 5 matching bases. The CDR3 is 15 amino acids. V lost 5 bases and J 4 bases, leaving 18 bases between the germline ends. The germline gives CDR1 SGHRS, CDR2 YFSETQ. CDR3 bases: TGCGCCAGCAGTCCGTCCCCGACAGCTCCCTATGGCTACACCTTC. This sequence encodes CASSPSPTAPYGYTF.

The chain has TRBV11-3 and TRBJ2-3, with 10 bases aligning to TRBD2. The germline V gene encodes CDR1 SGHNT and CDR2 YENEEA. V dropped 5 bases and J dropped 5; count of bases not matched to a gene: 16. The CDR3 totals 18 residues. The CDR3 protein is CASSNLGERGGLGDTQYF. CDR3 bases: TGTGCCAGCAGCAATTTGGGGGAGCGGGGGGGCCTAGGAGATACGCAGTATTTT.

The gene calls are TRBV7-2 and TRBJ2-7, with D perhaps TRBD2 (6 bases). The CDR3 runs to 14 residues. Trimming took 1 base from V and 3 from J, leaving 10 bases between them. The germline gives CDR1 SGHTA, CDR2 FQGNSA. CDR3: CASSLGPGGYEQYF. The DNA for the CDR3 is TGTGCCAGCAGCTTAGGCCCCGGGGGCTACGAGCAGTACTTC. The entire variable domain, with the rest obtained from reference TRBV7-2 and TRBJ2-7, is as follows: GAGVSQSPSNKVTEKGKDVELRCDPISGHTALYWYRQSLGQGLEFLIYFQGNSAPDKSGLPSDRFSAERTGGSVSTLTIQRTQQEDSAVYLCASSLGPGGYEQYFGPGTRLTVT.

V and J are TRBV4-1 and TRBJ2-7; 11 bases align to TRBD2. CDR1 MGHRA and CDR2 YSYEKL come from the germline V gene. The J segment lost 3 bases and the V segment lost 1 base, leaving 5 bases of the junction unmatched. CDR3 length equals 16 residues. CDR3 in amino acids: CASSQVPGLADYEQYF. The CDR3 DNA is TGCGCCAGCAGCCAAGTCCCGGGACTAGCGGACTACGAGCAGTACTTC.

In regard to this clone: Other DNA sequences within the sample encode an identical CDR3. The CDR3 bases are TGTGCCAGCAGTTACTCGGCAGGGACTAACTATGGCTACACCTTC. This codes for CASSYSAGTNYGYTF. The rearrangement uses TRBV6-5 and TRBJ1-2; TRBD1 is a possible D gene (5 bases). V gave up 0 bases and J gave up 0 bases, with 8 bases separating them. The CDR3 contains 15 residues. CDR1 MNHEY and CDR2 SVGAGI come from the germline V gene.

The chain links TRBV11-3 to TRBJ2-3, with TRBD2 identical over 9 bases. This CDR3 comprises 15 residues. Germline V gene data show CDR1 as SGHNT and CDR2 as YENEEA. V trimming: 4 bases; J trimming: 7 bases; junction bases outside the gene matches: 9. The CDR3 loop reads CASSSQGTSLNTQYF. The CDR3 DNA follows: TGTGCCAGCAGCTCCCAGGGGACTAGCTTGAATACGCAGTATTTT.

Worth noting for this clone: Additional DNA sequences in this sample encode the identical CDR3. The chain couples TRBV7-9 to TRBJ2-3, with 9 bases lining up with TRBD1. This CDR3 is 14 amino acids long. Per the germline V gene, CDR1 is SEHNR and CDR2 is FQNEAQ (reference sequence). J lost 3 bases, V lost 5 bases, and 3 bases had no gene match. The CDR3 here is CASSPGQGTDTQYF. Written as DNA, the CDR3 is TGTGCCAGCAGCCCAGGACAGGGGACAGATACGCAGTATTTT.

The chain joins TRBV7-3 to TRBJ2-2; 16 bases fit TRBD2. The V gene's germline CDR1 is SGHTA and CDR2 FQGTGA. This CDR3 is built from 17 residues. The junction had 4 bases not matched to a gene; V was cut back by 5 bases and J by 4 bases. This CDR3 is CASSPGLAGGLTGELFF. DNA for the CDR3: TGTGCCAGCAGCCCGGGACTAGCGGGGGGGCTCACCGGGGAGCTGTTTTTT.

CDR3 nucleotides: TGCGCCAGCAGCCAACTAGCGCCCTACAATGAGCAGTTCTTC. Translation gives CASSQLAPYNEQFF. V gene TRBV4-3 combines with J gene TRBJ2-1; D is possibly TRBD2 (6 bases). The CDR3 extends over 14 amino acids. V dropped 2 bases and J dropped 2 bases, with 7 bases sitting between them. From germline, CDR1 is LGHNA and CDR2 YSLEER.

The J gene is TRBJ2-3, the V gene TRBV5-1; 7 bases fit TRBD2. V gave up 0 bases and J gave up 6 bases; unmatched junction bases: 7. The CDR3 totals 15 residues. CDR1 is SGHRS, CDR2 YFSETQ, per germline. The CDR3 sequence: CASSLVAGVGDTQYF. As DNA, the CDR3 is TGCGCCAGCAGCTTGGTCGCGGGAGTAGGGGATACGCAGTATTTT.